The 26 T cell receptor beta chains in this list originate from one sample, sequenced in a study of shared clonotypes between healthy human individuals. The repertoire was sequenced with immunoSEQ multiplex PCR; TCRdb's copy has only in-frame clones and lacks some. There are approximately 640,000 clones in the sample; about 90% occur only once, and more than 30% lies in the top ten. Sequenced material: memory CD8+ T cells from PBMCs. Subset defined: CD45RO+ cells pooled with CCR7-negative TemRA cells. These receptors were taken from a man aged 18 to 30 in good health. Some clones in this sample may be carry-over from other donors' samples.

The V and J genes are TRBV7-8 and TRBJ2-2, with TRBD2 matching 8 bases. This CDR3 has 15 amino acids. The ends lost 4 bases at V and 3 bases at J; junction bases unmatched: 4. Germline CDR1 SGHVS, CDR2 FQNEAQ. The CDR3 DNA sequence: TGTGCCAGCAGCTCCCGGGGGGGATACACCGGGGAGCTGTTTTTT. This sequence encodes CASSSRGGYTGELFF. Based on the CDR3 plus reference TRBV7-8 and TRBJ2-2, the full variable domain is GAGVSQSPRYKVAKRGQDVALRCDPISGHVSLFWYQQALGQGPEFLTYFQNEAQLDKSGLPSDRFFAERPEGSVSTLKIQRTQQEDSAVYLCASSSRGGYTGELFFGEGSRLTVL.

The V call is TRBV28, the J call TRBJ1-2, with D maybe TRBD1 (6 bases). The CDR3 is 14 amino acids. Trimming took 5 bases from V and 8 from J, leaving 18 bases between them. The germline V gene encodes CDR1 MDHEN and CDR2 SYDVKM. CDR3 loop: CASSTSRGFAGYTF. In nucleotides, the CDR3 is TGTGCCAGCAGTACGAGCAGGGGTTTTGCGGGCTACACCTTC.

The genes are TRBV7-9 and TRBJ2-2; 13 bases are shared with TRBD2. The CDR3 spans 17 residues. J was trimmed by 2 bases and V by 4 bases; bases with no gene match: 4. CDR1 and CDR2 (germline): SEHNR, FQNEAQ (reference sequence). The CDR3, as DNA: TGTGCCAGCAGCTATAGGACTAGCGGGAGTAACACCGGGGAGCTGTTTTTT. Its protein is CASSYRTSGSNTGELFF.

V usage is TRBV11-2 and J usage is TRBJ2-1; D not certain. Looked up from germline, CDR1 is SGHAT and CDR2 is FQNNGV. V lost 1 base to trimming and J lost 0 bases, with 10 bases between them. The CDR3 sequence is 16 residues long. CDR3: CASSLVTWSSYNEQFF. The CDR3 region has the DNA TGTGCCAGCAGCTTAGTTACTTGGAGCTCCTACAATGAGCAGTTCTTC.

For this clone: The sample has other DNA sequences that encode this CDR3 too. V is TRBV5-1 and J is TRBJ1-1, with no clear D. The V gene lost 0 bases and the J gene lost 1 base, with 4 bases spanning the gap. Per the germline V gene, CDR1 is SGHRS and CDR2 is YFSETQ. This CDR3 is 13 amino acids long. Written as DNA, the CDR3 is TGCGCCAGCAGCTTGGGGAGGAACACTGAAGCTTTCTTT. Its translation is CASSLGRNTEAFF.

The chain carries TRBV27 and TRBJ1-3, with TRBD1 as a possible D gene (6 bases). Germline V gene sequence: CDR1 MNHEY, CDR2 SMNVEV (reference sequence). The CDR3 has 15 residues. The V end lost 6 bases, the J end lost 3 bases, and 15 bases lay between the germline ends. This chain's CDR3 is CASRRTGLSGNTIYF. For the CDR3, the DNA is TGTGCCAGCAGAAGAACAGGGTTGAGTGGAAACACCATATATTTT.

This rearrangement joins TRBV7-6 to TRBJ2-3, with TRBD2 matching 10 bases. This CDR3 spans 17 amino acids. The germline V gene has CDR1 SGHVS and CDR2 FNYEAQ. V gave up 2 bases and J gave up 4 bases; unmatched junction bases: 9. CDR3 DNA sequence: TGTGCCAGCAGCTTATATCTAGCGGGAGTGGGCCCAGATACGCAGTATTTT. Residues: CASSLYLAGVGPDTQYF.

The chain combines TRBV27 with TRBJ2-7, with 8 bases fitting TRBD2. CDR3 length equals 14 residues. Trimming at V came to 3 bases and at J to 4 bases, leaving 5 bases not matched to a gene. In germline, CDR1 is MNHEY, CDR2 SMNVEV (reference sequence). The CDR3 region has the DNA TGTGCCAGCAGTTTTGCCCGGGGGGGTTACGAGCAGTACTTC. Its translation is CASSFARGGYEQYF.

The chain uses TRBV19 and TRBJ2-3; 12 nucleotides agree with TRBD2. The CDR3 consists of 15 residues. The germline CDR1 and CDR2 sequences are LNHDA and SQIVND (reference sequence). V lost 3 bases to trimming and J lost 5 bases; unmatched junction nucleotides: 3. The CDR3 is CASSMRGLAGDTQYF. CDR3 bases: TGTGCCAGTAGTATGAGGGGACTAGCGGGAGATACGCAGTATTTT.

The chain joins TRBV10-3 to TRBJ1-1, with D uncertain. V was pared by 3 bases and J by 1 base, with 12 bases between. Germline-derived CDR1 and CDR2 are ENHRY and SYGVKD. The length of the CDR3 is 15 residues. Here the CDR3 DNA reads TGTGCCATCAGTGATCCCGACACCCCGAACACTGAAGCTTTCTTT. It encodes CAISDPDTPNTEAFF.

The chain combines TRBV14 with TRBJ2-7; TRBD1 aligns across 10 bases. Germline assignment: CDR1 SGHDN and CDR2 FVKESK. J gave up 11 bases and V 4 bases, and 8 bases lay outside the gene matches. CDR3 size: 13 residues. CDR3 region: CASSLLGQGREYF. DNA of the CDR3: TGTGCCAGCAGCCTACTGGGACAGGGGAGAGAGTACTTC.

This clone was seen only a few times. The chain couples TRBV9 to TRBJ2-7; D may be TRBD1 (5 bases). Trimming took 0 bases from V and 1 from J, leaving 14 bases between them. CDR1 and CDR2 (germline): SGDLS, YYNGEE. The CDR3 covers 16 residues. CDR3: CASSVAVGDGSYEQYF. The DNA for the CDR3 is TGTGCCAGCAGCGTAGCAGTAGGGGATGGGTCCTACGAGCAGTACTTC. Full variable domain (rest looked up from reference TRBV9 and TRBJ2-7): DSGVTQTPKHLITATGQRVTLRCSPRSGDLSVYWYQQSLDQGLQFLIQYYNGEERAKGNILERFSAQQFPDLHSELNLSSLELGDSALYFCASSVAVGDGSYEQYFGPGTRLTVT.

The chain links TRBV13 to TRBJ1-6; D remains ambiguous. The V gene's germline CDR1 is PRHDT and CDR2 FYEKMQ (reference sequence). This CDR3 spans 12 amino acids. V was pared by 7 bases and J by 9 bases, with 10 bases between. The CDR3 sequence: CASKEFGSPLHF. As DNA, the CDR3 is TGTGCCAGCAAGGAATTCGGTTCACCCCTCCACTTT. The whole variable domain, filled in from reference TRBV13 and TRBJ1-6, reads AAGVIQSPRHLIKEKRETATLKCYPIPRHDTVYWYQQGPGQDPQFLISFYEKMQSDKGSIPDRFSAQQFSDYHSELNMSSLELGDSALYFCASKEFGSPLHFGNGTRLTVT.

This chain connects TRBV11-2 to TRBJ2-7; the D is unclear. The V gene lost 5 bases and the J gene lost 2 bases, with 19 bases spanning the gap. Germline assignment: CDR1 SGHAT and CDR2 FQNNGV. The CDR3 is 16 residues long. CDR3 bases: TGTGCCAGCAGCACCCCGTGGCCTCCTACCGCCTACGAGCAGTACTTC. Translating gives CASSTPWPPTAYEQYF. Together with reference TRBV11-2 and TRBJ2-7, the CDR3 gives the full variable domain: EAGVAQSPRYKIIEKRQSVAFWCNPISGHATLYWYQQILGQGPKLLIQFQNNGVVDDSQLPKDRFSAERLKGVDSTLKIQPAKLEDSAVYLCASSTPWPPTAYEQYFGPGTRLTVT.

This chain joins TRBV9 and TRBJ2-1; 9 bases are a match to TRBD2. The CDR3 extends over 17 amino acids. Unmatched junction bases numbered 16, after V lost 4 bases and J lost 8 bases. Per the germline V gene, CDR1 is SGDLS and CDR2 is YYNGEE. The CDR3 nucleotides are TGTGCCAGCAGCACGCCAGTGGGTGCGGGAGGGGGTTATGAGCAGTTCTTC. This encodes CASSTPVGAGGGYEQFF.

The chain recombines TRBV4-1 with TRBJ2-7; 8 bases map to TRBD2. V gave up 2 bases and J gave up 2 bases; unmatched junction bases: 11. CDR3 length: 17 amino acids. Germline V gene sequence: CDR1 MGHRA, CDR2 YSYEKL. CDR3 coding DNA: TGCGCCAGCAGCCAAATCACCAGAGCGGGAGTCCCCTACGAGCAGTACTTC. This sequence encodes CASSQITRAGVPYEQYF.

The gene calls are TRBV27 and TRBJ1-5; no clear D gene. V lost 5 bases and J lost 0, with 26 bases in between. The CDR3 runs to 20 residues. The V gene's germline CDR1 is MNHEY and CDR2 SMNVEV (reference sequence). The DNA of the CDR3 is TGTGCCAGCAGTCCCGCTGGCTGGCCTAAGGTCCTATATAGCAATCAGCCCCAGCATTTT. This sequence encodes CASSPAGWPKVLYSNQPQHF.

V usage is TRBV28 and J usage is TRBJ1-4; 7 positions match TRBD1. V trimming: 7 bases; J trimming: 4 bases; junction bases outside the gene matches: 12. This CDR3 is built from 16 residues. CDR1 and CDR2 from the germline V gene are MDHEN and SYDVKM. For the CDR3, the DNA is TGTGCCAGCAATATTGGGACAGATCTCTATAATGAAAAACTGTTTTTT. Encoded protein: CASNIGTDLYNEKLFF.

The chain has TRBV7-9 and TRBJ2-5; possibly TRBD1 for D (5 bases). V was shortened by 7 bases and J by 5 bases, with 20 bases between the two germline ends. The CDR3 totals 15 residues. Per germline, CDR1 SEHNR and CDR2 FQNEAQ (reference sequence). The CDR3 here is CASTLTSPGWETQYF. The DNA of the CDR3 is TGTGCCAGCACCCTGACCTCCCCAGGGTGGGAGACCCAGTACTTC.

This clone was counted only a few times. This CDR3 is CATRATGAGETQYF. Written as DNA, the CDR3 is TGTGCCACCAGGGCGACGGGGGCGGGGGAGACCCAGTACTTC. J is TRBJ2-5 and V is TRBV15, with D perhaps given as TRBD1 or TRBD2 (6 bases each). The CDR3 consists of 14 residues. Germline V gives CDR1 LNHNV, CDR2 YYDKDF (reference sequence). The germline V and J ends were trimmed by 6 bases and 5 bases, with 16 bases remaining between them.

The J gene is TRBJ2-1, the V gene TRBV28; D may be TRBD1 or TRBD2 (5 bases each). The germline V and J ends were trimmed by 6 bases and 5 bases, with 20 bases remaining between them. The CDR3 length is 16 residues. Germline CDR1 and CDR2: MDHEN and SYDVKM. CDR3 nucleotides: TGTGCCAGCAGGGGGCTCAAGGGAGACTACAACAATGAGCAGTTCTTC. This translates into CASRGLKGDYNNEQFF.

This clone has only a few counts. Here the CDR3 reads CSVNRGFGTNTEAFF. For the CDR3, the DNA is TGCAGCGTCAACAGGGGGTTTGGGACGAACACTGAAGCTTTCTTT. V usage is TRBV29-1 and J usage is TRBJ1-1; 8 nucleotides line up with TRBD1. The CDR3 runs to 15 residues. Trimming cost V 6 bases and J 1 base; bases outside gene matches: 10. Germline V CDR1 and CDR2: SQVTM, ANQGSEA.

The chain has TRBV19 and TRBJ1-1, with D tentatively TRBD1 (5 bases). Germline V CDR1 and CDR2: LNHDA, SQIVND (reference sequence). Trimming pared 2 bases from V and 0 bases from J, leaving 10 bases between. This CDR3 spans 15 amino acids. The chain's CDR3 is CASSILTGMNTEAFF. The CDR3 DNA sequence: TGTGCCAGTAGTATATTAACAGGTATGAACACTGAAGCTTTCTTT.

CDR3 protein: CASSSYSVSYNEQFF. The CDR3 DNA sequence: TGTGCCAGCAGCAGCTACTCGGTCTCCTACAATGAGCAGTTCTTC. V usage is TRBV6-5 and J usage is TRBJ2-1; no clear D gene. The CDR3 contains 15 residues. V lost 6 bases and J 0 bases, leaving 12 bases between the germline ends. Germline CDR1 MNHEY, CDR2 SVGAGI.

The chain couples TRBV4-3 to TRBJ2-7, with D hard to call. This CDR3 region has 15 residues. Germline V gene data show CDR1 as LGHNA and CDR2 as YSLEER. Trimming pared 1 base from V and 0 bases from J, leaving 10 bases between. In nucleotides, the CDR3 is TGCGCCAGCAGCCAAGTCTTGGACCACTCCTACGAGCAGTACTTC. Its translation is CASSQVLDHSYEQYF.

This chain uses TRBV5-6 with TRBJ1-2, with a weak D call TRBD1 (5 bases). The V gene's germline CDR1 is SGHDT and CDR2 YYEEEE. The CDR3 loop spans 16 amino acids. V dropped 3 bases and J dropped 3 bases, with 18 bases sitting between them. The CDR3 protein is CASSSIRQSTYYGYTF. The CDR3, as DNA: TGTGCCAGCAGCTCAATCCGACAGTCAACTTACTATGGCTACACCTTC.